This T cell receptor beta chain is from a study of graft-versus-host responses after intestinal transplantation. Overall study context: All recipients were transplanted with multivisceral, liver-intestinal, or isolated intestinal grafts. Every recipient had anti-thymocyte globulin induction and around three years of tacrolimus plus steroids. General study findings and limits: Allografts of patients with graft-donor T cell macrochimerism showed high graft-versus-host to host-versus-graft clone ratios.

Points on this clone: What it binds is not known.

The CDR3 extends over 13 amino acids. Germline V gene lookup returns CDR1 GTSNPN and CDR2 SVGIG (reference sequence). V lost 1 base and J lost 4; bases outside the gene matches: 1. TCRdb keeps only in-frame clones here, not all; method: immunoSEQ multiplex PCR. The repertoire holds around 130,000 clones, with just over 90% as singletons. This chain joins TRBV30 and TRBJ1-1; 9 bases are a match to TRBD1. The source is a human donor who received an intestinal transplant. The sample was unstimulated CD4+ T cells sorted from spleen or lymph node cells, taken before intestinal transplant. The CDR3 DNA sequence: TGTGCCTGGAGTGCGGACAGGGGCACTGAAGCTTTCTTT. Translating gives CAWSADRGTEAFF.